The present TCR beta chain was sequenced within a study of blood T cell repertoires in COVID-19. For the study at large: Spain, Italy and the United States supplied samples that represented acute and convalescent COVID-19. T cells, B-cell-depleted T cells, or PBMCs provided the cDNA or gDNA that served as material.

Authors' methods: Using reference gene primer amplification, nucleated cell counts were estimated. The assay was immunoSEQ multiplex PCR, and TCRdb's table has in-frame clones only and misses some. Clone size and V and J calls were adopted from that table, with D and trimming inferred from the DNA. The data contain around 300,000 clones, about 86% of them singletons. Per the germline V gene, CDR1 is KGHDR and CDR2 is SFDVKD. This CDR3 region has 12 residues. The V gene lost 9 bases and the J gene lost 6 bases, with 12 bases spanning the gap. Sequenced input: peripheral blood. The chain couples TRBV24-1 to TRBJ2-3; tentatively, D is TRBD1 (5 bases). This TCR was sampled from a man aged 25-45 years with active or convalescent COVID-19. CDR3 sequence (DNA): TGTGCCACCTCTCAGGGTCCCGATACGCAGTATTTT. Translation: CATSQGPDTQYF.